Given below is one T cell receptor (beta chain) in context. Its antigen is unidentified. The researchers produced TCR beta cDNA from 450 to 600 ng total RNA with a constant-region primer. ARM-PCR was slightly modified, and three nested multiplex PCR rounds with it gave rise to the TCR beta libraries. TCRdb independently ran MiXCR on the multiplex PCR reads; one entry per CDR3 protein. The data show 300,000 to 350,000 distinct CDR3 sequences, almost 65% seen once. This specimen belongs to a study of tumor-infiltrating lymphocytes in primary liver carcinoma. Looking at the study overall: Donors underwent surgery for histopathologically diagnosed primary liver carcinoma. Men as well as women, aged 30 to 69 years, made up the patients. Broader study findings: Significantly greater top-250-clone fractions characterized tumors relative to blood (p = 0.039).

Unsorted whole blood supplied the RNA, and germline DNA was extracted too. Investigators obtained approximately 4 milliliters of peripheral blood ahead of surgery. This clonotype was obtained from a middle-aged man with primary liver carcinoma and hepatitis B virus infection. The sample comprised peripheral blood.

CDR3 bases: TGCGCCAGCAGCTCCCCGCACAGGACCGGCACAGATACGCAGTATTTT. It specifies CASSSPHRTGTDTQYF. V is TRBV5-1 and J is TRBJ2-3, with D possibly TRBD1 on 5 matching bases. CDR1 is SGHRS and CDR2 is YFSETQ in the germline V gene. V was clipped by 3 bases and J by 1 base, with 15 bases between them. CDR3 length equals 16 residues. Based on the CDR3 plus reference TRBV5-1 and TRBJ2-3, the full variable domain is KAGVTQTPRYLIKTRGQQVTLSCSPISGHRSVSWYQQTPGQGLQFLFEYFSETQRNKGNFPGRFSGRQFSNSRSEMNVSTLELGDSALYLCASSSPHRTGTDTQYFGPGTRLTVL.